The 14 T cell receptor beta chains below were found in one sample sequenced in a study of cytomegalovirus exposure and HLA in healthy donors. In the PCR, 60 Vbeta and 13 Jbeta primers were used. Sequencing was performed with immunoSEQ multiplex PCR; in TCRdb, only in-frame clones are kept and a portion is missing. The sample lists 200,000 to 250,000 clones; approximately 70% were seen once. Sequenced sample: PBMCs. These receptors were taken from a man aged 40-49 years in good health and CMV-seropositive.

The CDR3 region is CASSLDASGMYNEQFF. The CDR3 DNA sequence: TGTGCCAGCAGCTTGGATGCTAGCGGGATGTACAATGAGCAGTTCTTC. V gene TRBV5-4 combines with J gene TRBJ2-1; 9 bases fit TRBD2. This CDR3 contains 16 residues. Germline V CDR1 and CDR2: SGHNT, YYREEE (reference sequence). Germline trimming cut 0 bases from V and 4 bases from J; bases unmatched to any gene: 5.

CDR3 residues: CASSPGGDQPQHF. In DNA, the CDR3 is TGCGCCAGCAGCCCCGGAGGGGATCAGCCCCAGCATTTT. The chain uses TRBV10-1 and TRBJ1-5, with a possible D match to TRBD1 (5 bases). Germline V gene data show CDR1 as WNHNN and CDR2 as SYGVQD (reference sequence). V shed 6 bases and J shed 5 bases, with 11 bases lying between them. The CDR3 length is 13 residues.

The CDR3 coding sequence is TGTGCCACCTCCTCAGGGGCGGGTGGCTACACCTTC. This translates into CATSSGAGGYTF. This rearrangement joins TRBV10-3 to TRBJ1-2; possibly TRBD1 for D (6 bases). The CDR3 is 12 residues long. Trimming removed 10 bases at V and 7 bases at J, with 16 bases between. Germline CDR1 is ENHRY and CDR2 is SYGVKD.

The table lists this clone with a count of one. The V and J genes are TRBV6-5 and TRBJ2-7, with TRBD1 identical over 7 bases. J lost 6 bases, V lost 2 bases, and 4 bases had no gene match. This CDR3 has 13 residues. Germline V CDR1 and CDR2: MNHEY, SVGAGI. Here the CDR3 reads CASSYLTGSEQYF. DNA for the CDR3: TGTGCCAGCAGTTACCTGACAGGGAGCGAGCAGTACTTC.

The CDR3 coding sequence is TGTGCCAGCAGTCCCTCGGGGGTTTGGGGCAATCAGCCCCAGCATTTT. It yields the protein CASSPSGVWGNQPQHF. The chain has TRBV28 and TRBJ1-5; a weak D match, TRBD1 (5 bases). The CDR3 extends over 16 amino acids. Germline CDR1 reads MDHEN; CDR2 reads SYDVKM. Trimming stripped 5 bases from V and 2 bases from J, with 16 bases between.

V gene TRBV4-3 combines with J gene TRBJ2-5, with 9 bases that match TRBD1. CDR3 size: 15 residues. Per germline, CDR1 LGHNA and CDR2 YSLEER. Trimming at V came to 4 bases and at J to 5 bases, leaving 8 bases not matched to a gene. The CDR3 sequence is CASSPHRGPGETQYF. CDR3 nucleotide sequence: TGCGCCAGCAGCCCTCACAGGGGGCCAGGGGAGACCCAGTACTTC.

The chain's CDR3 is CASSAGGSGSYNEQFF. CDR3 coding DNA: TGCGCCAGCAGCGCTGGGGGTAGCGGCTCCTACAATGAGCAGTTCTTC. The V gene is TRBV4-1, the J gene TRBJ2-1; a weak D match, TRBD2 (6 bases). This CDR3 spans 16 amino acids. V was pared by 5 bases and J by 0 bases, with 14 bases between. The germline V gene encodes CDR1 MGHRA and CDR2 YSYEKL.

This rearrangement joins TRBV28 to TRBJ1-2; D gene ambiguous. The germline V gene encodes CDR1 MDHEN and CDR2 SYDVKM. The CDR3 spans 15 residues. V lost 3 bases and J lost 2, with 13 bases in between. The CDR3 protein is CASSLRQVLNYGYTF. The CDR3 nucleotides read TGTGCCAGCAGTTTGCGTCAGGTTCTAAACTATGGCTACACCTTC.

CDR3 in amino acids: CASSSPGLTTDDTQYF. CDR3 DNA sequence: TGTGCCAGCAGCTCTCCGGGACTGACAACCGATGATACGCAGTATTTT. The chain recombines TRBV13 with TRBJ2-3, with D perhaps matching TRBD2 (6 bases). The CDR3 runs 16 residues. Per the germline V gene, CDR1 is PRHDT and CDR2 is FYEKMQ (reference sequence). V dropped 4 bases and J dropped 6 bases, with 20 bases sitting between them. The full variable domain, completed using reference TRBV13 and TRBJ2-3, is AAGVIQSPRHLIKEKRETATLKCYPIPRHDTVYWYQQGPGQDPQFLISFYEKMQSDKGSIPDRFSAQQFSDYHSELNMSSLELGDSALYFCASSSPGLTTDDTQYFGPGTRLTVL.

Here the CDR3 DNA reads TGTGCCAGCAGTTTATCCTGGCAGGCCTACAATGAGCAGTTCTTC. Translated: CASSLSWQAYNEQFF. The chain employs TRBV27 and TRBJ2-1; D call uncertain. Germline V gene data show CDR1 as MNHEY and CDR2 as SMNVEV (reference sequence). The CDR3 length is 15 residues. V was pared by 0 bases and J by 2 bases, with 8 bases between.

The chain carries TRBV7-9 and TRBJ1-2; 7 bases match TRBD1. The CDR3 runs 14 residues. Per germline, CDR1 SEHNR and CDR2 FQNEAQ (reference sequence). V lost 7 bases, J lost 4 bases, and 9 bases stayed unmatched. CDR3 DNA: TGTGCCAGCACCCCTGGGACAGCGGGCTATGGCTACACCTTC. Translated: CASTPGTAGYGYTF.

DNA for the CDR3: TGTGCCAGCAGTAATCGACAGGGGGGGTACTATGGCTACACCTTC. This gives the protein CASSNRQGGYYGYTF. The J gene is TRBJ1-2, the V gene TRBV6-1; TRBD1 agrees at 9 bases. The trim removed 5 bases at V and 3 bases at J, leaving 7 bases unmatched. The CDR3 contains 15 residues. CDR1 MNHNS and CDR2 SASEGT come from the germline V gene.

The chain links TRBV6-6 to TRBJ1-2, with 7 bases matching TRBD1. The CDR3 has 12 amino acids. J was trimmed by 12 bases and V by 2 bases; bases with no gene match: 6. Germline-derived CDR1 and CDR2 are MNHNY and SVGAGI (reference sequence). CDR3 residues: CASSYGGTADTF. The CDR3 nucleotides read TGTGCCAGCAGTTACGGGGGGACAGCCGACACCTTC.

This clone was observed a few times. The chain uses TRBV18 and TRBJ2-6; D unresolved. Germline V gene data show CDR1 as KGHSH and CDR2 as LQKENI. CDR3 length: 17 residues. Trimming took off 0 bases at V and 0 bases at J, with 9 bases between the two ends. The CDR3 is CASSPPNSYSGANVLTF. The CDR3, as DNA: TGTGCCAGCTCACCACCTAACAGTTACTCTGGGGCCAACGTCCTGACTTTC. The entire variable domain, with the rest obtained from reference TRBV18 and TRBJ2-6, is as follows: NAGVMQNPRHLVRRRGQEARLRCSPMKGHSHVYWYRQLPEEGLKFMVYLQKENIIDESGMPKERFSAEFPKEGPSILRIQQVVRGDSAAYFCASSPPNSYSGANVLTFGAGSRLTVL.